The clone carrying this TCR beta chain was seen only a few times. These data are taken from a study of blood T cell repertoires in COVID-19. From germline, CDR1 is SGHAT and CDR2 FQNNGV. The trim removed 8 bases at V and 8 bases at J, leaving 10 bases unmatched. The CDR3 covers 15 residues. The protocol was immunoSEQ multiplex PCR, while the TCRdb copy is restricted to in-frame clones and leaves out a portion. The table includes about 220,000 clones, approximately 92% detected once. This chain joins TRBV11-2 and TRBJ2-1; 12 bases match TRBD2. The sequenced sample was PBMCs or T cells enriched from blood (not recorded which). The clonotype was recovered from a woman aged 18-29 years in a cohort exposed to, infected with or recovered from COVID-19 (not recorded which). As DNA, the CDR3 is TGTGCCAGCGGGCCAACTAGCGGGGGGATCGATGAGCAGTTCTTC. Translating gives CASGPTSGGIDEQFF.